A single T cell receptor (beta chain) is shown here with its context. Its antigen remains unidentified. There are no base qualities to consult, and no much larger clone falls within one base. The intended sense of this specimen's time point label: new active TB diagnosis, blood taken before or within 7 days of starting treatment. Active tuberculosis patients were HIV-seronegative South African adults aged 18 years or older with a new diagnosis. Confirmation of active tuberculosis was obtained by positive sputum smear microscopy and/or positive M. tuberculosis culture. Immunosequencing was performed on unsorted cryopreserved PBMC and covered around 94,000 T cells per clinical donor on average. This sample stems from a study of T cells in tuberculosis (dated by TCRdb to 2016 to 2018). Study-wide context: In the study, CD1B tetramers and high-throughput TCR immunosequencing were combined to characterize T cells specific for the mycobacterial lipid antigen glucose monomycolate (GMM). In a South African clinical cohort, IGRA-negative adolescents, IGRA-positive adolescents with latent tuberculosis and adults with active tuberculosis were compared, with under 13 people in each group. PBMC from active tuberculosis patients were archived either before standard anti-tuberculosis treatment began or within 7 days of its start.

The immunoSEQ multiplex PCR assay was used to generate TCR libraries, with TCR-beta and/or TCR-alpha/delta assays applied to each sample. The amplified TCR libraries were sequenced on the Illumina high-throughput platform. Per the authors' processing: Clustering and dimensionality reduction relied on pairwise TCRdist distances among GMM-specific receptors from T cells that were either sorted ex vivo or expanded in vitro. The score assigned to each clinical repertoire was mean NN-distance, meaning the average TCRdist to the nearest 10% of tetramer-positive reference sequences. GEM TCR motif frequency was calculated as the fraction of unique TCRs that matched known GEM sequences in V/J usage and CDR3 length. Linear discriminant analysis with leave-one-out cross-validation, implemented in scikit-learn, was used to classify active tuberculosis. As stored in TCRdb, this immuneACCESS dataset retains in-frame rearrangements with V and J assigned. A fraction of the clones does not appear; measured against another copy, unresolved V genes explain less than half of the discrepancy, and the remainder lacks a known reason. V, J and clone size are taken as reported in that table, and D and trimming were inferred from the DNA itself. The sample table shows 35,000 to 45,000 clones, and roughly 94% are seen once. The biggest ten clones account for around 4% of the sample.

General study outcomes and caveats: The smaller NN-distances in active tuberculosis patients were driven in part by shorter CDR3-alpha lengths, while the difference seen for TCR-beta was not statistically significant. Which clinical samples got chosen depended on the availability of cryopreserved specimens, and the active tuberculosis cases were adults, whereas the controls were adolescents. With the diverse GMM-specific repertoire as input, a classifier achieved approximately 90% accuracy (AUROC around 0.88), whereas GEM motif frequencies as input gave approximately 70% accuracy. Active tuberculosis TCR-alpha repertoires showed smaller mean NN-distances to GMM-specific TCRs than IGRA-negative controls, suggesting clonal expansion of these TCRs.

The CDR3 measures 15 amino acids from cysteine to phenylalanine. Solely the CDR3 DNA is kept, with 45 bases framed from the first base. A distance of 11 bases separates the germline ends of V and J, which lose 0 bases and 5 bases respectively. From a lookup of the germline V gene, CDR1 and CDR2 are MGHDK and SYGVNS. The receptor's source is an adult with tuberculosis. The rearrangement joined TRBV25-1 to TRBJ1-5; confidence is insufficient to name the D gene. Specimen: PBMCs, collected at tuberculosis diagnosis. The CDR3 region has the sequence CASSEYGRWDQPQHF. The DNA is TGTGCCAGCAGTGAATATGGCAGGTGGGATCAGCCCCAGCATTTT. Extended through the reference TRBV25-1 and TRBJ1-5 proteins, this CDR3 yields the full variable domain: EADIYQTPRYLVIGTGKKITLECSQTMGHDKMYWYQQDPGMELHLIHYSYGVNSTEKGDLSSESTVSRIRTEHFPLTLESARPSHTSQYLCASSEYGRWDQPQHFGDGTRLSIL.